Below are 28 T cell receptor beta chains sequenced from a single sample in a study of OX40 agonist ivuxolimab in advanced cancers. TCRdb keeps only in-frame clones here, not all; method: immunoSEQ multiplex PCR. Here the sample spans 68,000 or so clones, about nine tenths being singletons. The specimen was CD4+ or CD8+ T cells sorted from blood, collected in a trial of the OX40 agonist ivuxolimab. The receptor source for this set is an adult with an advanced solid tumor such as melanoma, head and neck, liver or kidney cancer.

The chain links TRBV10-3 to TRBJ1-2; 9 nucleotides match TRBD1. Germline V gene lookup returns CDR1 ENHRY and CDR2 SYGVKD. The CDR3 is 15 residues long. J lost 5 bases, V lost 7 bases, and 11 bases had no gene match. CDR3 sequence (DNA): TGTGCCATCAAACCCGGGACAGGGAAGGCTTATGGCTACACCTTC. It specifies CAIKPGTGKAYGYTF.

The chain uses TRBV11-3 and TRBJ2-3, with 9 bases fitting TRBD1. The CDR3 covers 15 residues. Germline trimming cut 4 bases from V and 4 bases from J; bases unmatched to any gene: 6. CDR1 and CDR2 from the germline V gene are SGHNT and YENEEA. In nucleotides, the CDR3 is TGTGCCAGCAGCTACGGGACAGGGAATTCAGATACGCAGTATTTT. Translation: CASSYGTGNSDTQYF.

This sequence joins TRBV4-1 and TRBJ2-5; D unclear. Germline values: CDR1 MGHRA, CDR2 YSYEKL. CDR3 length equals 13 residues. The V end lost 6 bases, the J end lost 1 base, and 9 bases lay between the germline ends. Here the CDR3 DNA reads TGCGCCAGCAGTAGACCGGGCCAAGAGACCCAGTACTTC. This sequence encodes CASSRPGQETQYF.

This clone has more than one count but fewer than ten. V is TRBV30 and J is TRBJ2-3; 14 bases agree with TRBD2. J gave up 5 bases and V 4 bases, and 5 bases lay outside the gene matches. CDR1 is GTSNPN, CDR2 SVGIG, per germline (reference sequence). The CDR3 length is 15 residues. The CDR3 DNA sequence: TGTGCCTGGACGCAGACTAGCGGGAGGGGAGATACGCAGTATTTT. Amino acids: CAWTQTSGRGDTQYF.

V is TRBV7-2 and J is TRBJ2-7; 7 bases are a match to TRBD1. The CDR3 extends over 14 amino acids. V gave up 3 bases and J gave up 2 bases; unmatched junction bases: 4. Germline V gene sequence: CDR1 SGHTA, CDR2 FQGNSA. In DNA form, the CDR3 reads TGTGCCAGCAGCTTGACAGGGCAGGCCTACGAGCAGTACTTC. Protein sequence: CASSLTGQAYEQYF.

V is TRBV7-9 and J is TRBJ1-1, with D uncertain. Per the germline V gene, CDR1 is SEHNR and CDR2 is FQNEAQ (reference sequence). V lost 1 base and J 0 bases, leaving 6 bases between the germline ends. The CDR3 is made up of 14 amino acids. The CDR3 loop is CASSLVAVNTEAFF. Written as DNA, the CDR3 is TGTGCCAGCAGCTTAGTCGCAGTGAACACTGAAGCTTTCTTT.

V gene TRBV10-2 combines with J gene TRBJ1-2; D might be TRBD1 (5 bases). V was clipped by 9 bases and J by 1 base, with 18 bases between them. This CDR3 contains 15 residues. Germline CDR1 and CDR2: WSHSY and SAAADI. The CDR3 is CASGGPQGLNYGYTF. CDR3 DNA sequence: TGCGCCAGTGGGGGTCCGCAGGGCCTTAACTATGGCTACACCTTC.

CDR3 coding DNA: TGTGCCAGCTCACGGGGACAGAAATCGGGGGTTAAACTGTTTTTT. It translates to CASSRGQKSGVKLFF. The genes are TRBV18 and TRBJ1-4; 7 bases are shared with TRBD1. The CDR3 sequence is 15 residues long. The germline V gene encodes CDR1 KGHSH and CDR2 LQKENI. Trimming removed 4 bases from V and 11 bases from J; junction bases left unmatched: 13.

V gene TRBV6-1 combines with J gene TRBJ2-5; 7 positions match TRBD2. V lost 4 bases and J lost 5; bases outside the gene matches: 16. The germline V gene has CDR1 MNHNS and CDR2 SASEGT. The CDR3 is 17 residues long. The CDR3 bases are TGTGCCAGCAGTGCTTCGGGGCTAGCGGTAATTGGGGAGACCCAGTACTTC. This sequence encodes CASSASGLAVIGETQYF.

This chain links TRBV6-6 with TRBJ2-7; D is possibly TRBD1 or TRBD2 (5 bases each). V lost 2 bases and J lost 2, with 13 bases in between. The CDR3 extends over 15 amino acids. Germline values: CDR1 MNHNY, CDR2 SVGAGI (reference sequence). This CDR3 is CASSYEGTAAYEQYF. DNA for the CDR3: TGTGCCAGCAGTTACGAGGGGACGGCCGCCTACGAGCAGTACTTC.

J is TRBJ2-2 and V is TRBV6-1, with TRBD1 matching 8 bases. Germline loops: CDR1 MNHNS, CDR2 SASEGT. The CDR3 is made up of 13 amino acids. Unmatched junction bases numbered 4, after V lost 6 bases and J lost 7 bases. CDR3 residues: CASRKQGDGELFF. In DNA, the CDR3 is TGTGCCAGCAGAAAACAGGGGGACGGGGAGCTGTTTTTT.

This clone is a singleton in its sample. The chain uses TRBV28 and TRBJ1-2; D is unresolved. The CDR3 contains 12 residues. The V end lost 4 bases, the J end lost 4 bases, and 7 bases lay between the germline ends. The germline CDR1 and CDR2 sequences are MDHEN and SYDVKM. Written as DNA, the CDR3 is TGTGCCAGCAGTTCGGGAGTCTATGGCTACACCTTC. This translates into CASSSGVYGYTF.

This clone came up once. The rearrangement links TRBV5-1 to TRBJ1-1; perhaps TRBD1 as D (5 bases). The CDR3 is 13 residues long. Germline V gene sequence: CDR1 SGHRS, CDR2 YFSETQ. The germline V and J ends were trimmed by 4 bases and 3 bases, with 10 bases remaining between them. CDR3: CASSPRADTEAFF. As DNA, the CDR3 is TGCGCCAGCAGCCCCAGGGCGGACACTGAAGCTTTCTTT.

This chain connects TRBV6-1 to TRBJ2-7; no clear D. CDR3 length equals 15 residues. From germline, CDR1 is MNHNS and CDR2 SASEGT. V lost 1 base and J 3 bases, leaving 13 bases between the germline ends. CDR3 DNA: TGTGCCAGCAGTGAAGGTCTAAACCCCATCTACGAGCAGTACTTC. Translating it yields CASSEGLNPIYEQYF.

The chain couples TRBV7-2 to TRBJ2-3; D ambiguous. Germline-derived CDR1 and CDR2 are SGHTA and FQGNSA. Trimming stripped 1 base from V and 4 bases from J, with 9 bases between. The CDR3 length is 14 residues. CDR3 protein: CASSLVVSADTQYF. The CDR3 nucleotides are TGTGCCAGCAGCTTAGTAGTGAGCGCAGATACGCAGTATTTT.

The V and J genes are TRBV2 and TRBJ2-3; 8 bases fit TRBD1. The CDR3 totals 18 residues. Germline-derived CDR1 and CDR2 are SNHLY and FYNNEI. V gave up 3 bases and J gave up 2 bases; unmatched junction bases: 13. CDR3 sequence: CASSDPRDTQGATDTQYF. CDR3 bases: TGTGCCAGCAGTGACCCCCGGGACACCCAGGGGGCCACAGATACGCAGTATTTT.

This clone was recorded once. V usage is TRBV27 and J usage is TRBJ2-4, with TRBD1 matching 7 bases. CDR3 size: 14 residues. Germline assignment: CDR1 MNHEY and CDR2 SMNVEV (reference sequence). With V trimmed by 10 bases and J by 0 bases, 6 bases remained unmatched. CDR3 sequence (DNA): TGTGCCACCCGGGACAGACTAGCCAAAAACATTCAGTACTTC. Its translation is CATRDRLAKNIQYF.

The CDR3 coding sequence is TGTGCCAGCTCGCCCAGGGGACAGACAGAAGCTTTCTTT. Translation: CASSPRGQTEAFF. The chain carries TRBV18 and TRBJ1-1, with TRBD1 matching over 7 bases. Germline V gives CDR1 KGHSH, CDR2 LQKENI. CDR3 length: 13 amino acids. Trimming took 6 bases from V and 8 from J; bases not matched to a gene: 9.

V usage is TRBV5-6 and J usage is TRBJ1-2; D is uncertain. This CDR3 region has 15 residues. V lost 2 bases and J lost 2, with 13 bases in between. The germline V gene encodes CDR1 SGHDT and CDR2 YYEEEE. For the CDR3, the DNA is TGTGCCAGCAGCTTAGGCGGTACAGCGAACTATGGCTACACCTTC. It yields the protein CASSLGGTANYGYTF.

The chain recombines TRBV7-8 with TRBJ2-2, with 9 nucleotides matching TRBD1. The CDR3 runs to 16 residues. The junction had 5 bases not matched to a gene; V was cut back by 3 bases and J by 3 bases. CDR1 is SGHVS and CDR2 is FQNEAQ in the germline V gene. This chain's CDR3 is CASSFSGTGYTGELFF. The CDR3 DNA is TGTGCCAGCAGCTTTTCCGGGACAGGGTACACCGGGGAGCTGTTTTTT.

The rearrangement uses TRBV5-5 and TRBJ2-5; weak D call: TRBD1 (6 bases). The germline V and J ends were trimmed by 0 bases and 5 bases, with 17 bases remaining between them. The CDR3 sequence is 16 residues long. CDR1 SGHKS and CDR2 YYEKEE come from the germline V gene (reference sequence). CDR3 bases: TGTGCCAGCAGCTTGGTTATGATAGGGGGAATGGAGACCCAGTACTTC. Amino acid sequence: CASSLVMIGGMETQYF. Supplemented by reference TRBV5-5 and TRBJ2-5, the full variable domain reads DAGVTQSPTHLIKTRGQQVTLRCSPISGHKSVSWYQQVLGQGPQFIFQYYEKEERGRGNFPDRFSARQFPNYSSELNVNALLLGDSALYLCASSLVMIGGMETQYFGPGTRLLVL.

This clone was recorded once. The chain is built from TRBV5-1 and TRBJ2-1; TRBD2 might be the D (5 bases). V was cut by 0 bases and J by 6 bases, with 13 bases left in between. Germline V lookup: CDR1 SGHRS, CDR2 YFSETQ. There are 15 residues in the CDR3. CDR3: CASSLVAFPFNEQFF. The CDR3 DNA sequence: TGCGCCAGCAGCTTGGTAGCGTTTCCCTTCAATGAGCAGTTCTTC.

V gene TRBV5-1 combines with J gene TRBJ2-1; D is unclear. Germline assignment: CDR1 SGHRS and CDR2 YFSETQ. V lost 4 bases, J lost 0 bases, and 14 bases lay in between. This CDR3 spans 16 amino acids. The DNA for the CDR3 is TGCGCCAGCAGCCCCGAGGCGGCCAGCTCCTACAATGAGCAGTTCTTC. Translating gives CASSPEAASSYNEQFF. The full variable domain, its missing parts supplied by reference TRBV5-1 and TRBJ2-1, is KAGVTQTPRYLIKTRGQQVTLSCSPISGHRSVSWYQQTPGQGLQFLFEYFSETQRNKGNFPGRFSGRQFSNSRSEMNVSTLELGDSALYLCASSPEAASSYNEQFFGPGTRLTVL.

This chain uses TRBV7-2 with TRBJ1-3, with 9 bases identical to TRBD1. After removal of 5 bases from V and 2 bases from J, the junction contained 4 bases not matched to a gene. The CDR3 contains 15 residues. Per germline, CDR1 SGHTA and CDR2 FQGNSA. Here the CDR3 reads CASSTRTGAGNTIYF. CDR3 DNA sequence: TGTGCCAGCAGCACCCGGACAGGGGCTGGAAACACCATATATTTT.

The V gene is TRBV5-1, the J gene TRBJ2-3; 10 nucleotides align to TRBD2. This CDR3 has 15 residues. Germline values: CDR1 SGHRS, CDR2 YFSETQ. V dropped 4 bases and J dropped 4; count of bases not matched to a gene: 6. CDR3 in amino acids: CASSGGTSDSDTQYF. CDR3 bases: TGCGCCAGCAGCGGAGGGACTAGCGATTCAGATACGCAGTATTTT.

This chain links TRBV28 with TRBJ1-2; D remains ambiguous. CDR3 size: 13 residues. Germline CDR1 reads MDHEN; CDR2 reads SYDVKM. V was trimmed by 3 bases and J by 8 bases, leaving 13 bases between them. CDR3 sequence reads: CASSLAPYRGYTF. Written as DNA, the CDR3 is TGTGCCAGCAGTTTGGCCCCTTATAGGGGCTACACCTTC.

The CDR3 DNA is TGTGCCAGTAGAAGCAGGGGTGGTACTAATGAAAAACTGTTTTTT. This translates into CASRSRGGTNEKLFF. V gene TRBV19 combines with J gene TRBJ1-4; possible D gene TRBD1, 6 bases. Germline CDR1 LNHDA, CDR2 SQIVND (reference sequence). CDR3 size: 15 residues. The V and J ends lost 6 bases and 2 bases respectively, with 13 bases between them.

This clone occurred a few times. A read error may account for a junction end that differs from germline. The V call is TRBV6-5, the J call TRBJ1-2; D gene uncertain. This CDR3 has 13 amino acids. CDR1 is MNHEY and CDR2 is SVGAGI in the germline V gene. CDR3 sequence: CASSYVGNSGYTF. The CDR3 nucleotides read TGTGCCAGCAGTTACGTCGGGAACTCTGGCTACACCTTC.